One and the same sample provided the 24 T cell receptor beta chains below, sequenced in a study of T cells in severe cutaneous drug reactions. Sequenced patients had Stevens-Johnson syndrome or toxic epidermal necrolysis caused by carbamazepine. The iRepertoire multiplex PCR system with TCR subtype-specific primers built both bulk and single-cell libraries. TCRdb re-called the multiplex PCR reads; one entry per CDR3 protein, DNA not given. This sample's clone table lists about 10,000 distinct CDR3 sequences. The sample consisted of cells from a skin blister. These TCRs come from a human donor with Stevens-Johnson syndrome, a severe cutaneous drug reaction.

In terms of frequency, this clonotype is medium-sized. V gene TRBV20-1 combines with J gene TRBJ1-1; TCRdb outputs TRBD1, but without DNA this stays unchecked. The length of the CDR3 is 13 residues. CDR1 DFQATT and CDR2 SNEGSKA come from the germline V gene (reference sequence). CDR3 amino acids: CSASSGPHTEAFF.

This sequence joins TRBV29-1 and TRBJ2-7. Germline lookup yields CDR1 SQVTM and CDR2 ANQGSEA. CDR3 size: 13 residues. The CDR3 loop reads CSVEVPPYYEQYF.

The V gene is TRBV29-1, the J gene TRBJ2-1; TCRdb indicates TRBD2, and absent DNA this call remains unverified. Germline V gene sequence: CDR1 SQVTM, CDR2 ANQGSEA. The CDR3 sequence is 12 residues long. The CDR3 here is CSVISGSNEQFF.

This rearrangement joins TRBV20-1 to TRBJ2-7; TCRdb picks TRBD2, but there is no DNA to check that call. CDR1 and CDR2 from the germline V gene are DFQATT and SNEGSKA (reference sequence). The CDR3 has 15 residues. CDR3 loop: CSARDLAGVVYEQYF.

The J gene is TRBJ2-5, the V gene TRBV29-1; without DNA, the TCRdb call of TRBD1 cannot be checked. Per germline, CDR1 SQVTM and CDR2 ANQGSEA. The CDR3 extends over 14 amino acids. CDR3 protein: CSVALQGARGTQYF.

CDR3 residues: CASSLGGDSYSNQPQHF. The chain combines TRBV12-3 or TRBV12-4 with TRBJ1-5; TCRdb calls TRBD1, which cannot be checked without DNA. CDR3 length: 17 residues.

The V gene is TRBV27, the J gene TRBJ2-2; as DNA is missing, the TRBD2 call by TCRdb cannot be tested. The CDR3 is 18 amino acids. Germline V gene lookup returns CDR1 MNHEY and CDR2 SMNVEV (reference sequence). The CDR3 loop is CASSSYPPGQRGTGELFF.

The CDR3 reads CSVTEQAPALKAFF. The chain couples TRBV29-1 to TRBJ1-1. The CDR3 loop spans 14 amino acids. Germline values: CDR1 SQVTM, CDR2 ANQGSEA. The full variable domain, in which reference TRBV29-1 and TRBJ1-1 provide the parts outside the CDR3, is SAVISQKPSRDICQRGTSLTIQCQVDSQVTMMFWYRQQPGQSLTLIATANQGSEATYESGFVIDKFPISRPNLTFSTLTVSNMSPEDSSIYLCSVTEQAPALKAFFGQGTRLTVV.

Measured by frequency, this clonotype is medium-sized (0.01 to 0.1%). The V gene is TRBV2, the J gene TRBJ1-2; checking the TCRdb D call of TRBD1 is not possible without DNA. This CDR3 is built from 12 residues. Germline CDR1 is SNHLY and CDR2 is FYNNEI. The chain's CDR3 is CASGGLSYGYTF. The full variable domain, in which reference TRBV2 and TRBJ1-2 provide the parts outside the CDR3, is EPEVTQTPSHQVTQMGQEVILRCVPISNHLYFYWYRQILGQKVEFLVSFYNNEISEKSEIFDDQFSVERPDGSNFTLKIRSTKLEDSAMYFCASGGLSYGYTFGSGTRLTVV.

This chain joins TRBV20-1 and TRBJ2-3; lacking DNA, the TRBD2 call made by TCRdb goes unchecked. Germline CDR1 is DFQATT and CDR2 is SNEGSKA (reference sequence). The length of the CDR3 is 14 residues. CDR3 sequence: CRIQSGGLTDTQYF.

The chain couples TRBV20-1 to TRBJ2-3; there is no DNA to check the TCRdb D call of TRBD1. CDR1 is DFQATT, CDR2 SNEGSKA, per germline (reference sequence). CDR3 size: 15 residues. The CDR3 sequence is CSAKRGQGSLNTQYF.

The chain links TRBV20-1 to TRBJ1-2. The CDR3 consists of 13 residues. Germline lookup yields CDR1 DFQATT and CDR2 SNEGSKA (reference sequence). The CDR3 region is CSPADGEWWGYTF.

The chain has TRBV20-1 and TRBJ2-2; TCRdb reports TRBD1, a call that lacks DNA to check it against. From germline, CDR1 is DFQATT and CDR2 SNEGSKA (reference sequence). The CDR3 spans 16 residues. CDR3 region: CSARDGDRATSGELFF.

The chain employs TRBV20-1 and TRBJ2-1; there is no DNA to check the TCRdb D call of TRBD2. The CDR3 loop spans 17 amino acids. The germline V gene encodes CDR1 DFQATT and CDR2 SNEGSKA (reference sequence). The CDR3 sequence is CSARDLSSGRVRYEQFF.

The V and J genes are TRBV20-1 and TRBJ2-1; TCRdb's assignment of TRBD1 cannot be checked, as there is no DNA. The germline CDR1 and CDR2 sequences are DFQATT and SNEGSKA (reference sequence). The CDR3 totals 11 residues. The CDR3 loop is CSAPWGGEQFF.

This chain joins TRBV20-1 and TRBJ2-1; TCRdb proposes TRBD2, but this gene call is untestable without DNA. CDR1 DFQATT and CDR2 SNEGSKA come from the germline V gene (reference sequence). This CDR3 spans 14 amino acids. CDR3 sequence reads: CSARPLAGVNEQFF.

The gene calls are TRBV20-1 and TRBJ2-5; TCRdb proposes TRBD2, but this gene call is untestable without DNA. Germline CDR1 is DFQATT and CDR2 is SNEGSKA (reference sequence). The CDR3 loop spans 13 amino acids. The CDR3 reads CSAPRGITETQYF.

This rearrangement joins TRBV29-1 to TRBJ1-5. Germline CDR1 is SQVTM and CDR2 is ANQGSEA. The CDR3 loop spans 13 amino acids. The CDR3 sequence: CSVEGTANQPQHF.

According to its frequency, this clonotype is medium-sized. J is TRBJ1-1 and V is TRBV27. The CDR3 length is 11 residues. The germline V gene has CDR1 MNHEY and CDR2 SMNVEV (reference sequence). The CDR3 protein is CASSSPTEAFF.

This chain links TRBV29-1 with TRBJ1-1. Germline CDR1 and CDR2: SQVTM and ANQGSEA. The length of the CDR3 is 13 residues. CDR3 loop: CSVIGLENTEAFF.

CDR3 region: CSARGNTGELFF. The chain is built from TRBV20-1 and TRBJ2-2; TCRdb's D gene call, TRBD2, goes unchecked for lack of DNA. The CDR3 loop spans 12 amino acids. CDR1 DFQATT and CDR2 SNEGSKA come from the germline V gene (reference sequence).

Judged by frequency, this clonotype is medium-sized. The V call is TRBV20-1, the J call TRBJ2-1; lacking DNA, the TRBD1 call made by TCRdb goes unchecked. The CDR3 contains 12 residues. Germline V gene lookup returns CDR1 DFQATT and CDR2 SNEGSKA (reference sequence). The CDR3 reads CSARYGPPEQFF.

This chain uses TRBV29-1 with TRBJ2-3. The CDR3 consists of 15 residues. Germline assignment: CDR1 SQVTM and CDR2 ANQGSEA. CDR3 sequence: CSVERDGDLPDTQYF.

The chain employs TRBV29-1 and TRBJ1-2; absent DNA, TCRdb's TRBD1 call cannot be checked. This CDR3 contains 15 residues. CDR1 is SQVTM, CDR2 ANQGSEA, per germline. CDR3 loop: CSALDRGPPNYGYTF. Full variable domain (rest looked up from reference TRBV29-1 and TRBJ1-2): SAVISQKPSRDICQRGTSLTIQCQVDSQVTMMFWYRQQPGQSLTLIATANQGSEATYESGFVIDKFPISRPNLTFSTLTVSNMSPEDSSIYLCSALDRGPPNYGYTFGSGTRLTVV.